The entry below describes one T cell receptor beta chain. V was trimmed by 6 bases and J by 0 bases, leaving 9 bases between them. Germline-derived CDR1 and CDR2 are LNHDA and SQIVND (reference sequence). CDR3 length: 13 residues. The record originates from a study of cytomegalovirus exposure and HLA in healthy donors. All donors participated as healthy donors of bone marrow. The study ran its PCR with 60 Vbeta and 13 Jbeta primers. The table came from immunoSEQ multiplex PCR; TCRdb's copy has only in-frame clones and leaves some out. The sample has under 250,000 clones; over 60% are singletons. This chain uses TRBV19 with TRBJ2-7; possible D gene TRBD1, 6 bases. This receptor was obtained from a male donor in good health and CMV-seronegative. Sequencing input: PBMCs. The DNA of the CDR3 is TGTGCCAGTAGCCGGACAGACTCCTACGAGCAGTACTTC. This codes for CASSRTDSYEQYF. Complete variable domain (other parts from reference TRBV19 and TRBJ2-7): DGGITQSPKYLFRKEGQNVTLSCEQNLNHDAMYWYRQDPGQGLRLIYYSQIVNDFQKGDIAEGYSVSREKKESFPLTVTSAQKNPTAFYLCASSRTDSYEQYFGPGTRLTVT.